These T cell receptor beta chains were read from a single sample in a study of blood T cell repertoires in COVID-19. Generated by immunoSEQ multiplex PCR, the TCRdb table keeps only in-frame clones and is missing some. In the table there are around 99,000 clones, roughly 90% of which are singletons. The sequenced material came from peripheral blood. Source of these receptors: a middle-aged man with active or convalescent COVID-19. The CDR3 runs from the conserved cysteine through the conserved F or W. The D gene is left open where the match is weak. Clone size is given for some rows only: seen once, a few or many times, or a class if the clone is expanded.

NA	TRBV4-3	NA	TRBJ1-4	TGCGCCAGCAGCCAAGAAAGGGGATCCGCGGGGAAACTGTTTTTT	CASSQERGSAGKLFF
NA	TRBV4-1	few	TRBJ2-7	TGCGCCAGCAGCCAAGATACGTGGGGAGGTGGCGAGCAGTACTTC	CASSQDTWGGGEQYF
NA	TRBV10-1	NA	TRBJ2-3	TGCGCCAGCAGTTCCTCGGGGACAGATACGCAGTATTTT	CASSSSGTDTQYF
NA	TRBV24-1	NA	TRBJ2-3	TGTGCCACCAGTCGGAGGAGGGCGGAAGATACGCAGTATTTT	CATSRRRAEDTQYF
NA	TRBV5-1	NA	TRBJ2-1	TGCGCCAGCAGCGCTAGGGACACTCGGTTAGGGAATGAGCAGTTCTTC	CASSARDTRLGNEQFF
NA	TRBV7-7	NA	TRBJ2-7	TGTGCCAGCAGCTTAGATATAACAGCATCCTACGAGCAGTACTTC	CASSLDITASYEQYF
NA	TRBV6-1	NA	TRBJ1-2	TGTGCCAGCAGTGAAGATTTATATGGCTACACCTTC	CASSEDLYGYTF
TRBD1	TRBV5-4	NA	TRBJ2-5	TGTGCCAGCAGCCGGACAGGAACTTTAGAGACCCAGTACTTC	CASSRTGTLETQYF
NA	TRBV5-1	once	TRBJ1-1	TGCGCCAGCAGAACGGGTGTGGACACTGAAGCTTTCTTT	CASRTGVDTEAFF
NA	TRBV10-3	NA	TRBJ1-1	TGTGCCATCTCGGCGGCAGGGATCGGCACTGAAGCTTTCTTT	CAISAAGIGTEAFF
TRBD1	TRBV29-1	NA	TRBJ1-2	TGCAGCGACCGTAATCAGGGTGGGACAGTCTATGGCTACACCTTC	CSDRNQGGTVYGYTF
TRBD1	TRBV7-2	NA	TRBJ2-2	TGTGCCAGCACATTGACAGGGACGGCCGGGGAGCTGTTTTTT	CASTLTGTAGELFF
NA	TRBV3-1/TRBV3-2	NA	TRBJ2-2	TGTGCCAGCAGCCAGGGATGGGGAACTAGTCTAAACGGGGAGCTGTTTTTT	CASSQGWGTSLNGELFF
NA	TRBV5-1	once	TRBJ2-1	TGCGCCAGCAGCTACGACTCGGTCCCAAATGAGCAGTTCTTC	CASSYDSVPNEQFF
NA	TRBV4-1	NA	TRBJ2-3	TGCGCCAGCAGCCAAGAAGCAGGGCTTGGCACAGATACGCAGTATTTT	CASSQEAGLGTDTQYF
TRBD2	TRBV30	once	TRBJ2-1	TGTGCCTGGATTAGTTTCACTAGCGGGGTCCACAATGAGCAGTTCTTC	CAWISFTSGVHNEQFF
TRBD1	TRBV7-9	NA	TRBJ2-1	TGTGCCAGCAGCTTAGAGGGGACAGGGCATGAGCAGTTCTTC	CASSLEGTGHEQFF
TRBD1	TRBV6-5	NA	TRBJ2-5	TGTGCCAGCACTCAAAGCCCGGGACAGCAAGAGACCCAGTACTTC	CASTQSPGQQETQYF
NA	TRBV7-9	once	TRBJ1-6	TGTGCCAGCAGCCCACAGGGACAAACATTTAATTCACCCCTCCACTTT	CASSPQGQTFNSPLHF
TRBD1	TRBV18	NA	TRBJ1-2	TGTGCCAGCTCACCACCGAGTTCGGGACAGGGGGGATTCGGCTACACCTTC	CASSPPSSGQGGFGYTF
TRBD1	TRBV19	NA	TRBJ1-5	TGTGCCAGTAGTATCAGACCCACAGGGGGGAGCAATCAGCCCCAGCATTTT	CASSIRPTGGSNQPQHF
TRBD1	TRBV11-2	NA	TRBJ1-2	TGTGCCAGCAGCTCCCTAGTGCAGGGGGTTTCGGATGGCTACACCTTC	CASSSLVQGVSDGYTF
NA	TRBV4-2	once	TRBJ2-1	TGTGCCAGCAGCCAAGATTCCGCGCGGGATAATGAGCAGTTCTTC	CASSQDSARDNEQFF
TRBD2	TRBV3-1/TRBV3-2	NA	TRBJ2-1	TGTGCCAGCAAGGTAGCGGGGAATCAAAATGAGCAGTTCTTC	CASKVAGNQNEQFF
NA	TRBV2	NA	TRBJ2-1	TGTGCCAGCAAGGGACTTAGTATCAATGAGCAGTTCTTC	CASKGLSINEQFF
NA	TRBV9	few	TRBJ1-6	TGTGCCAGCAGCGTCCTGAATTCACCCCTCCACTTT	CASSVLNSPLHF
TRBD1	TRBV7-9	NA	TRBJ2-3	TGTGCCAGCAGCTTGTCCGGGACAGGCCTCACAGATACGCAGTATTTT	CASSLSGTGLTDTQYF
NA	TRBV24-1	NA	TRBJ2-2	TGTGCCACCAGTGAAGCAGGTAACACCGGGGAGCTGTTTTTT	CATSEAGNTGELFF